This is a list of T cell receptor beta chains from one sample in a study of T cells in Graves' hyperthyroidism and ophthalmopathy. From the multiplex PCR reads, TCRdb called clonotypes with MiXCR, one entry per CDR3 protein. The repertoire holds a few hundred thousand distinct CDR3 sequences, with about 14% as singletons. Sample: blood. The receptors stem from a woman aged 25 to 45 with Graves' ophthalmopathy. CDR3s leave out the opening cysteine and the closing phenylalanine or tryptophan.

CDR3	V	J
ASSLPGLVTDTQY	TRBV5-5	TRBJ2-3
ASRLLAGAYNEQF	TRBV6-1	TRBJ2-1
ASSLAGQGSGYGYT	TRBV7-2	TRBJ1-2
ASSPRIYGYT	TRBV28	TRBJ1-2
ASSQIRGTDTQY	TRBV28	TRBJ2-3
SGWGANTEAF	TRBV29-1	TRBJ1-1
ASSPQDRRNPNF	TRBV28	TRBJ1-1
ASSFIGDTQY	TRBV7-9	TRBJ2-3
ASSQASHKNTEAF	TRBV4-2	TRBJ1-1
ATSRIERQLNIYSNQPQH	TRBV15	TRBJ1-5
ASSPWGRGNSPLH	TRBV11-2	TRBJ1-6
ASSPTGLAGGGEQF	TRBV11-2	TRBJ2-1
ASSKGVGYEQY	TRBV6-1	TRBJ2-7
ASSFSLSYEQY	TRBV27	TRBJ2-7
ASSGRTLGYT	TRBV12-3/TRBV12-4	TRBJ1-2
ASSLGLAGGPPYNEQF	TRBV7-9	TRBJ2-1
AWREDMNTEAF	TRBV30	TRBJ1-1